The present T cell receptor (beta chain) was sequenced within a study of blood T cell repertoires in COVID-19. The V gene's germline CDR1 is LGHDT and CDR2 YNNKEL (reference sequence). Trimming removed 4 bases at V and 4 bases at J, with 11 bases between. CDR3 length equals 14 residues. Authors' analysis steps: Estimates of nucleated cell counts were drawn from the amplification of reference gene primers. Repertoires were generated with immunoSEQ multiplex PCR, while TCRdb's copy carries only in-frame clones and drops some. That table gives V, J and clone size, and the DNA gave D and trimming. The sample has under 250,000 clones; approximately 91% are singletons. A note on this clone: Other DNA sequences in this sample translate to the same CDR3.

The chain joins TRBV3-1 (or the pseudogene TRBV3-2) to TRBJ1-3, with D perhaps TRBD1 (6 bases). The receptor was isolated from a woman aged 55-70 years with acute or convalescent COVID-19. The sample was peripheral blood. CDR3 amino acids: CASSLTGTGNTIYF. The CDR3 region has the DNA TGTGCCAGCAGCCTCACAGGGACAGGAAACACCATATATTTT.